These T cell receptor beta chains were read from a single sample in a study of T cell repertoires in cytomegalovirus infection. No antigen is known for these receptors. MiXCR, applied by TCRdb to the reads, yields one record per CDR3 protein. The top ten hold roughly 51% of the sample, which has 140,000 to 150,000 distinct CDR3 sequences, over 30% seen once. The source was CD8+ T cells from cultured PBMCs, collected from culture after CMV antigen stimulation. The receptors come from a human donor in good health (CMV status not recorded). Some clones in this sample may be carry-over from other donors' samples. Each CDR3 is given with its conserved first and last residue. The order of the fields is D gene, clone size, V gene, J gene, CDR3 protein, CDR3 DNA. A D gene is named only where the DNA matches it firmly. Clone size, where shown, is once, few, many, or a class for clones that have expanded.

D gene: -
clone size: many
V gene: TRBV4-1
J gene: TRBJ2-7
CDR3 protein: CASSQVVPSYEQYF
CDR3 DNA: TGCGCCAGCAGCCAAGTGGTCCCCTCCTACGAGCAGTACTTC

D gene: -
clone size: -
V gene: TRBV19
J gene: TRBJ1-1
CDR3 protein: CASTPYGTGMNTEAFF
CDR3 DNA: TGTGCCAGTACCCCATACGGGACGGGAATGAACACTGAAGCTTTCTTT

D gene: -
clone size: few
V gene: TRBV12-3/TRBV12-4
J gene: TRBJ1-1
CDR3 protein: CASSPVFTEAFF
CDR3 DNA: TGTGCCAGCAGCCCGGTATTCACTGAAGCTTTCTTT

D gene: -
clone size: many
V gene: TRBV19
J gene: TRBJ1-1
CDR3 protein: CASSIAGQLNTEAFF
CDR3 DNA: TGTGCCAGTAGTATCGCTGGACAGCTGAACACTGAAGCTTTCTTT

D gene: -
clone size: -
V gene: TRBV7-8
J gene: TRBJ2-3
CDR3 protein: CASSPPSSTDTQYF
CDR3 DNA: TGTGCCAGCAGCCCGCCATCTAGCACAGATACGCAGTATTTT

D gene: -
clone size: -
V gene: TRBV28
J gene: TRBJ2-1
CDR3 protein: CASSPNPTGSFTINNEQFF
CDR3 DNA: TGTGCCAGCAGTCCGAACCCTACAGGGAGCTTCACAATTAACAATGAGCAGTTCTTC

D gene: TRBD1
clone size: once
V gene: TRBV6-6
J gene: TRBJ2-3
CDR3 protein: CASIFSGTGSTDTQYF
CDR3 DNA: TGTGCCAGCATTTTCTCCGGGACAGGTAGCACAGATACGCAGTATTTT

D gene: -
clone size: -
V gene: TRBV24-1
J gene: TRBJ2-3
CDR3 protein: CATMAAKHQYTQYF
CDR3 DNA: TGTGCCACCATGGCAGCCAAACACCAATATACGCAGTATTTT

D gene: -
clone size: -
V gene: TRBV27
J gene: TRBJ1-5
CDR3 protein: CASSLLGGAGQPQHF
CDR3 DNA: TGTGCCAGCAGTTTATTGGGGGGGGCAGGACAGCCCCAGCATTTT

D gene: TRBD1
clone size: -
V gene: TRBV7-4
J gene: TRBJ1-2
CDR3 protein: CASSIATGGNYGYTF
CDR3 DNA: TGTGCCAGCAGCATAGCGACAGGGGGCAACTATGGCTACACCTTC

D gene: -
clone size: -
V gene: TRBV11-2
J gene: TRBJ2-3
CDR3 protein: CASSLGLQITDTQYF
CDR3 DNA: TGTGCCAGCAGCTTAGGACTACAAATCACAGATACGCAGTATTTT

D gene: TRBD1
clone size: -
V gene: TRBV6-5
J gene: TRBJ2-7
CDR3 protein: CASSPNIRTGGFYEQYF
CDR3 DNA: TGTGCCAGCAGCCCCAATATAAGGACAGGGGGCTTCTACGAGCAGTACTTC

D gene: TRBD2
clone size: -
V gene: TRBV7-9
J gene: TRBJ2-7
CDR3 protein: CASSLERDEQYF
CDR3 DNA: TGTGCCAGCAGCTTAGAGCGGGATGAGCAGTACTTC

D gene: -
clone size: few
V gene: TRBV19
J gene: TRBJ1-4
CDR3 protein: CASRLHVATNEKLFF
CDR3 DNA: TGTGCCAGTAGACTTCATGTTGCAACTAATGAAAAACTGTTTTTT

D gene: -
clone size: -
V gene: TRBV7-6
J gene: TRBJ1-6
CDR3 protein: CASRSGINLPLHF
CDR3 DNA: TGTGCCAGCAGGTCCGGGATTAATTTACCCCTCCACTTT

D gene: -
clone size: few
V gene: TRBV2
J gene: TRBJ1-6
CDR3 protein: CASSADFYNSPLHF
CDR3 DNA: TGTGCCAGCAGTGCAGACTTCTATAATTCACCCCTCCACTTT

D gene: TRBD1
clone size: few
V gene: TRBV7-9
J gene: TRBJ2-7
CDR3 protein: CASSPRPGTGANEQYF
CDR3 DNA: TGTGCCAGCAGCCCCCGCCCCGGGACAGGGGCCAACGAGCAGTACTTC

D gene: TRBD2
clone size: -
V gene: TRBV11-2
J gene: TRBJ2-3
CDR3 protein: CASSSWTSGDTDTQYF
CDR3 DNA: TGTGCCAGCAGCTCCTGGACTAGCGGGGACACAGATACGCAGTATTTT

D gene: TRBD1
clone size: -
V gene: TRBV12-3/TRBV12-4
J gene: TRBJ1-1
CDR3 protein: CASSQPQGATEAFF
CDR3 DNA: TGTGCCAGCAGTCAACCACAGGGGGCCACTGAAGCTTTCTTT

D gene: -
clone size: few
V gene: TRBV7-9
J gene: TRBJ2-5
CDR3 protein: CASTRDRNQETQYF
CDR3 DNA: TGTGCCAGCACCCGCGACCGAAATCAAGAGACCCAGTACTTC

D gene: -
clone size: -
V gene: TRBV7-6
J gene: TRBJ2-1
CDR3 protein: CASSPPQGSSYNEQFF
CDR3 DNA: TGTGCCAGCAGCCCACCCCAGGGGAGCTCCTACAATGAGCAGTTCTTC

D gene: TRBD1
clone size: -
V gene: TRBV5-8
J gene: TRBJ2-2
CDR3 protein: CASSGDRNTGELFF
CDR3 DNA: TGTGCCAGCAGCGGGGACAGAAACACCGGGGAGCTGTTTTTT

D gene: -
clone size: many
V gene: TRBV7-9
J gene: TRBJ2-7
CDR3 protein: CASSFVSSYEQYF
CDR3 DNA: TGTGCCAGCAGCTTCGTTAGCTCCTACGAGCAGTACTTC

D gene: -
clone size: -
V gene: TRBV12-3/TRBV12-4
J gene: TRBJ2-1
CDR3 protein: CASSLGPGDEQFF
CDR3 DNA: TGTGCCAGCAGTTTGGGTCCGGGGGATGAGCAGTTCTTC

D gene: TRBD1
clone size: -
V gene: TRBV5-6
J gene: TRBJ2-7
CDR3 protein: CASSRSTGGHEQYF
CDR3 DNA: TGTGCCAGCAGCCGCTCTACAGGGGGCCACGAGCAGTACTTC